The 13 T cell receptor beta chains below come from one sample, sequenced in a study of CD8+ T cells in alopecia areata (dated by TCRdb to between 2018 and 2020). Library construction relied on the immunoSEQ multiplex PCR assay. RNA was extracted from all samples and reverse transcribed into cDNA as template for TCR sequencing. The table was pulled from immuneACCESS by TCRdb, which kept in-frame rearrangements only. Such tables lose some clones; where checked, under half of the loss comes from unresolved V genes, and the rest has no known cause. The sample table lists 180,000 or so clones, more than 45% of them with a count of one. 5.5% of the sample goes to the ten largest clones. The label giving this sample's time point can be read as: less than 30 weeks on oral tofacitinib. In light of the paper, this sample's treatment or condition label describes: oral pan-JAK inhibitor, 5-10 mg twice daily.

Sequenced here: CD4+ T cells sorted from blood, sampled at week 24, from a patient treated with tofacitinib. All receptors derive from a human donor with alopecia areata.

This CDR3 reads CASSWTVDTEAFF. The CDR3 DNA reads as TGTGCCAGCAGCTGGACAGTGGATACTGAAGCTTTCTTT. V and J are TRBV6-5 and TRBJ1-1, with D perhaps matching TRBD1 (6 bases). Germline-derived CDR1 and CDR2 are MNHEY and SVGAGI. V was trimmed by 6 bases and J by 5 bases, leaving 13 bases between them. CDR3 size: 13 residues.

This chain links TRBV5-1 with TRBJ2-1; 9 positions agree with TRBD2. Germline V gene lookup returns CDR1 SGHRS and CDR2 YFSETQ. Trimming at V came to 0 bases and at J to 6 bases, leaving 4 bases not matched to a gene. The CDR3 has 15 residues. The CDR3 is CASSLVVSGSNEQFF. The CDR3 region has the DNA TGCGCCAGCAGCTTGGTTGTTAGCGGGAGCAATGAGCAGTTCTTC.

The CDR3 reads CATSPGTGGQETQYF. The CDR3 DNA sequence: TGTGCCACCTCACCCGGGACAGGGGGACAAGAGACCCAGTACTTC. The chain employs TRBV7-9 and TRBJ2-5, with 11 nucleotides matching TRBD1. Germline lookup yields CDR1 SEHNR and CDR2 FQNEAQ (reference sequence). This CDR3 is built from 15 residues. V lost 10 bases, J lost 2 bases, and 9 bases stayed unmatched.

This clone was recorded a few times. The V call is TRBV29-1, the J call TRBJ1-1; D perhaps matches TRBD1 (6 bases). V gave up 7 bases and J gave up 3 bases, with 18 bases separating them. This CDR3 has 14 amino acids. Germline CDR1 is SQVTM and CDR2 is ANQGSEA. Here the CDR3 reads CSAQGPAWDTEAFF. The CDR3, as DNA: TGCAGCGCACAGGGCCCAGCTTGGGACACTGAAGCTTTCTTT.

The gene calls are TRBV29-1 and TRBJ1-3; TRBD1 agrees at 11 bases. Germline-derived CDR1 and CDR2 are SQVTM and ANQGSEA. The CDR3 spans 14 residues. V shed 7 bases, J shed 2 bases, and the junction held 4 bases outside the gene matches. As DNA, the CDR3 is TGCAGCGCCGCGGGACAGGGGGCTGGAAACACCATATATTTT. It is translated as CSAAGQGAGNTIYF.

This chain joins TRBV6-5 and TRBJ2-1; D remains ambiguous. The germline V gene has CDR1 MNHEY and CDR2 SVGAGI. The CDR3 sequence is 13 residues long. The V gene lost 3 bases and the J gene lost 5 bases, with 8 bases spanning the gap. CDR3: CASSYLPNNEQFF. CDR3 in DNA: TGTGCCAGCAGTTATCTCCCTAACAATGAGCAGTTCTTC.

V usage is TRBV13 and J usage is TRBJ1-1; TRBD1 matches 8 bases. CDR1 is PRHDT and CDR2 is FYEKMQ in the germline V gene (reference sequence). This CDR3 is built from 13 residues. V lost 4 bases to trimming and J lost 10 bases; unmatched junction nucleotides: 8. The CDR3 loop reads CASSSGRQGRAFF. CDR3 DNA sequence: TGTGCCAGCAGCTCCGGACGACAGGGGAGAGCTTTCTTT.

V is TRBV2 and J is TRBJ2-7, with D unclear. From germline, CDR1 is SNHLY and CDR2 FYNNEI. The V end was cut by 2 bases, the J end by 2 bases, with 1 base between. This CDR3 has 11 amino acids. In DNA form, the CDR3 reads TGTGCCAGCAGTGAACCCTACGAGCAGTACTTC. Amino acids: CASSEPYEQYF.

This rearrangement joins TRBV7-9 to TRBJ2-4, with TRBD1 as a possible D gene (5 bases). CDR1 is SEHNR and CDR2 is FQNEAQ in the germline V gene (reference sequence). Trimming pared 3 bases from V and 3 bases from J, leaving 9 bases between. The CDR3 has 14 residues. The DNA for the CDR3 is TGTGCCAGCAGCTTGGGGCAGAACAAAAACATTCAGTACTTC. Protein sequence: CASSLGQNKNIQYF.

This clone has more than one count but fewer than ten. The CDR3 region has the DNA TGTGCCAGCATCCGGGGGAGCTCCTACAATGAGCAGTTCTTC. This sequence encodes CASIRGSSYNEQFF. The chain uses TRBV7-2 and TRBJ2-1; a possible D gene is TRBD2 (6 bases). V lost 7 bases, J lost 0 bases, and 10 bases lay in between. The germline CDR1 and CDR2 sequences are SGHTA and FQGNSA. This CDR3 region has 14 residues.

The CDR3 loop is CASSPRKGSYEQYF. CDR3 bases: TGTGCCAGCAGTCCCCGTAAAGGTTCCTACGAGCAGTACTTC. V gene TRBV27 combines with J gene TRBJ2-7; D is ambiguous. Germline assignment: CDR1 MNHEY and CDR2 SMNVEV (reference sequence). Trimming removed 5 bases from V and 1 base from J, with 12 bases in between. The CDR3 is 14 residues long.

In its sample, this clone was seen a few times. In the same sample, other DNA sequences code for this CDR3. The chain couples TRBV5-1 to TRBJ2-1; D unresolved. CDR3 length: 15 amino acids. V gave up 0 bases and J gave up 0 bases, with 7 bases separating them. Germline-derived CDR1 and CDR2 are SGHRS and YFSETQ. CDR3 protein: CASSLDGSSYNEQFF. CDR3 sequence (DNA): TGCGCCAGCAGCTTGGACGGAAGCTCCTACAATGAGCAGTTCTTC. The full variable domain, with the rest looked up from reference TRBV5-1 and TRBJ2-1, is KAGVTQTPRYLIKTRGQQVTLSCSPISGHRSVSWYQQTPGQGLQFLFEYFSETQRNKGNFPGRFSGRQFSNSRSEMNVSTLELGDSALYLCASSLDGSSYNEQFFGPGTRLTVL.

The chain recombines TRBV2 with TRBJ2-5, with D perhaps TRBD2 (6 bases). The V gene's germline CDR1 is SNHLY and CDR2 FYNNEI. The CDR3 is 14 amino acids. V was cut by 6 bases and J by 3 bases, with 14 bases left in between. CDR3 sequence reads: CASRSWDLEETQYF. CDR3 nucleotides: TGTGCCAGCAGGAGTTGGGACTTAGAAGAGACCCAGTACTTC. Supplemented by reference TRBV2 and TRBJ2-5, the full variable domain reads EPEVTQTPSHQVTQMGQEVILRCVPISNHLYFYWYRQILGQKVEFLVSFYNNEISEKSEIFDDQFSVERPDGSNFTLKIRSTKLEDSAMYFCASRSWDLEETQYFGPGTRLLVL.